Below are 7 T cell receptor beta chains sequenced from a single sample in a study of blood T cell repertoires in COVID-19. Assay used: immunoSEQ multiplex PCR; TCRdb lists only in-frame clones, some missing. The repertoire holds hundreds of thousands of clones, roughly 91% seen once, with about 4.5% in the top ten. The source material was peripheral blood. The source of these receptors is a woman between 25 and 40 years old with acute or convalescent COVID-19.

V gene TRBV15 combines with J gene TRBJ1-5; a weak D match, TRBD1 (6 bases). This CDR3 region has 16 residues. Germline values: CDR1 LNHNV, CDR2 YYDKDF (reference sequence). Between the trimmed V and J ends, which lost 4 bases and 4 bases, there was a span of 17 bases. CDR3 nucleotide sequence: TGTGCCACCAGCAATGGACAGAGTCAAAAAAATCAGCCCCAGCATTTT. Protein sequence: CATSNGQSQKNQPQHF.

The chain links TRBV6-2 or TRBV6-3 to TRBJ2-2; a possible D gene is TRBD2 (6 bases). V gave up 6 bases and J gave up 3 bases, with 17 bases separating them. Germline CDR1 is MNHEY and CDR2 is SVGEGT. The CDR3 sequence is 16 residues long. The CDR3 protein is CASSHIGGSDTGELFF. The DNA of the CDR3 is TGTGCCAGCAGCCACATCGGGGGATCTGACACCGGGGAGCTGTTTTTT.

This chain uses TRBV5-1 with TRBJ1-1; perhaps TRBD1 as D (6 bases). There are 15 residues in the CDR3. V was cut by 4 bases and J by 0 bases, with 13 bases left in between. Germline CDR1 reads SGHRS; CDR2 reads YFSETQ. This chain's CDR3 is CASSLGGGVNTEAFF. For the CDR3, the DNA is TGCGCCAGCAGCCTGGGAGGGGGTGTGAACACTGAAGCTTTCTTT.

The chain combines TRBV10-2 with TRBJ1-3, with no clear D. Per germline, CDR1 WSHSY and CDR2 SAAADI. V lost 4 bases and J lost 3, with 19 bases in between. The CDR3 covers 17 residues. The CDR3 sequence: CASSGTEGYHHGNTIYF. The CDR3 DNA follows: TGCGCCAGCAGTGGAACAGAGGGCTACCACCATGGAAACACCATATATTTT.

The V and J genes are TRBV6-2 or TRBV6-3 and TRBJ2-5; tentative D call: TRBD2 (6 bases). With 5 bases removed from V and 5 bases from J, the gap between germline ends came to 15 bases. The CDR3 is 14 residues long. The germline V gene has CDR1 MNHEY and CDR2 SVGEGT. CDR3 nucleotide sequence: TGTGCCAGCAGTGACCGACTAGTTCTGGAGACCCAGTACTTC. Its translation: CASSDRLVLETQYF.

The chain carries TRBV30 and TRBJ2-4; D perhaps matches TRBD1 (6 bases). V gave up 0 bases and J gave up 4 bases, with 7 bases separating them. The CDR3 consists of 13 residues. Germline values: CDR1 GTSNPN, CDR2 SVGIG (reference sequence). This CDR3 reads CAWSVGGKNIQYF. CDR3 coding DNA: TGTGCCTGGAGTGTAGGGGGAAAAAACATTCAGTACTTC.

This chain joins TRBV5-6 and TRBJ2-5; 9 positions match TRBD1. CDR1 and CDR2 (germline): SGHDT, YYEEEE. The CDR3 consists of 18 residues. With 2 bases clipped from V and 1 base from J, the junction kept 12 bases outside the gene matches. CDR3 nucleotides: TGTGCCAGCAGCTTACGGTTTTCGGGACAGGGACCCCAAGAGACCCAGTACTTC. This sequence encodes CASSLRFSGQGPQETQYF.